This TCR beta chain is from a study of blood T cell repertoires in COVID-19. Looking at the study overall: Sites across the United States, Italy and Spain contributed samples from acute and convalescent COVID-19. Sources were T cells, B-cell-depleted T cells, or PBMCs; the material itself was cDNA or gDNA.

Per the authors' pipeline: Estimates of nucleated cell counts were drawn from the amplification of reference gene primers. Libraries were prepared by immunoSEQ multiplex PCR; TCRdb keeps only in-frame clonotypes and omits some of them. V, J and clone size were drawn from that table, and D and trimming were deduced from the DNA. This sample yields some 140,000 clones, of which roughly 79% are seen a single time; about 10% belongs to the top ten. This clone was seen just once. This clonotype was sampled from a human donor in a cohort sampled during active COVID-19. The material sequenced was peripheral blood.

In nucleotides, the CDR3 is TGTGCCTGGAATACAGGGTGGTCCTACAATGAGCAGTTCTTC. Translating it yields CAWNTGWSYNEQFF. V and J are TRBV30 and TRBJ2-1, with a weak D call TRBD1 (6 bases). V was clipped by 4 bases and J by 1 base, with 11 bases between them. This CDR3 contains 14 residues. Germline CDR1 is GTSNPN and CDR2 is SVGIG (reference sequence).